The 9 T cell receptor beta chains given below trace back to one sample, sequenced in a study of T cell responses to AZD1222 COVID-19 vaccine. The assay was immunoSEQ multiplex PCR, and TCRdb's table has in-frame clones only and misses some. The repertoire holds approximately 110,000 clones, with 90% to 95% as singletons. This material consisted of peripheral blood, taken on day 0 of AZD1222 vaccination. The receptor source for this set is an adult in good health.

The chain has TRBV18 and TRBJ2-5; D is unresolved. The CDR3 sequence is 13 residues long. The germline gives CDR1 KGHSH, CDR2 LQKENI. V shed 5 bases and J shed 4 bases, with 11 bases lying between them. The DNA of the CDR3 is TGTGCCAGCTCAGGCGCCAAAGGAGAGACCCAGTACTTC. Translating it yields CASSGAKGETQYF.

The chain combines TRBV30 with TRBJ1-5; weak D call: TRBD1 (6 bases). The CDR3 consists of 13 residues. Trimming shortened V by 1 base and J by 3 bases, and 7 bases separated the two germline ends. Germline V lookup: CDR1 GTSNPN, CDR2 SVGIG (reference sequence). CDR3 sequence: CAWSGGHNQPQHF. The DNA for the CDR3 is TGTGCCTGGAGTGGGGGGCACAATCAGCCCCAGCATTTT.

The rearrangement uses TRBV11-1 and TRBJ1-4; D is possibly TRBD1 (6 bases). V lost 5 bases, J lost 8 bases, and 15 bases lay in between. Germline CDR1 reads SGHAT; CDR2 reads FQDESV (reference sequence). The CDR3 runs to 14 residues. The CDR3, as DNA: TGTGCCAGCAGCCTACAGGGAAGTTACGAAAAACTGTTTTTT. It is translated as CASSLQGSYEKLFF.

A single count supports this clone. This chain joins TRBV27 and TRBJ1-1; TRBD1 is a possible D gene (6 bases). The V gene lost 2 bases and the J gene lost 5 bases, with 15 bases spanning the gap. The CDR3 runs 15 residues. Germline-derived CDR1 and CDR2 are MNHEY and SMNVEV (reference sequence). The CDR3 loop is CASSLMAGAGTEAFF. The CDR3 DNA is TGTGCCAGCAGTTTAATGGCAGGGGCGGGAACTGAAGCTTTCTTT.

Here the CDR3 reads CASSWRGGNGYTF. DNA of the CDR3: TGTGCCAGCAGTTGGAGGGGGGGAAATGGCTACACCTTC. The V call is TRBV5-8, the J call TRBJ1-2, with D possibly being TRBD1 (6 bases). This CDR3 spans 13 amino acids. Germline V CDR1 and CDR2: SGHTS, YDEGEE. V lost 5 bases and J 6 bases, leaving 14 bases between the germline ends. The whole variable domain, filled in from reference TRBV5-8 and TRBJ1-2, reads EAGVTQSPTHLIKTRGQQATLRCSPISGHTSVYWYQQALGLGLQFLLWYDEGEERNRGNFPPRFSGRQFPNYSSELNVNALELEDSALYLCASSWRGGNGYTFGSGTRLTVV.

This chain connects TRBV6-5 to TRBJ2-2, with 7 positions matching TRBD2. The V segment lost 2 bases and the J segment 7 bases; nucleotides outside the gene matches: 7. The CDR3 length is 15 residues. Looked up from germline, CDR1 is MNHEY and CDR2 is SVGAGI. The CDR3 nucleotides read TGTGCCAGCAGTTACGCGGGAGTGTCGAACGGGGAGCTGTTTTTT. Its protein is CASSYAGVSNGELFF.

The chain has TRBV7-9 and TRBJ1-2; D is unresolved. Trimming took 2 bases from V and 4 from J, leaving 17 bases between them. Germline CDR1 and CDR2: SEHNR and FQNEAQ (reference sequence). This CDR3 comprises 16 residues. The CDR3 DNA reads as TGTGCCAGCAGCTTAAGTGCCGGGGAGGCCTTCTATGGCTACACCTTC. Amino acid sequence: CASSLSAGEAFYGYTF.

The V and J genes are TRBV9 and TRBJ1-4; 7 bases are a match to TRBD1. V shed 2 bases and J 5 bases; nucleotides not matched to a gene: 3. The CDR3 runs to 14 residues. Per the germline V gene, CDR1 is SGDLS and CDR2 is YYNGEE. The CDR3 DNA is TGTGCCAGCAGCGTGCTGGGACAGAATGAAAAACTGTTTTTT. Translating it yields CASSVLGQNEKLFF.

The CDR3 coding sequence is TGTGCCAGCAGCCCGACTAGCGGGGTAGGGGAGACCCAGTACTTC. Translating it yields CASSPTSGVGETQYF. The chain links TRBV7-6 to TRBJ2-5; 11 nucleotides agree with TRBD2. Per germline, CDR1 SGHVS and CDR2 FNYEAQ. Trimming took 5 bases from V and 5 from J; bases not matched to a gene: 7. The CDR3 has 15 amino acids. The whole variable domain, filled in from reference TRBV7-6 and TRBJ2-5, reads GAGVSQSPRYKVTKRGQDVALRCDPISGHVSLYWYRQALGQGPEFLTYFNYEAQQDKSGLPNDRFSAERPEGSISTLTIQRTEQRDSAMYRCASSPTSGVGETQYFGPGTRLLVL.